This is a list of T cell receptor beta chains from one sample in a study of cytomegalovirus exposure and HLA in healthy donors. The repertoire was sequenced with immunoSEQ multiplex PCR; TCRdb's copy has only in-frame clones and lacks some. Of about 110,000 clones listed, about 70% were seen once; the top ten hold roughly 9%. The specimen was PBMCs. The receptors originated from a man younger than 45 in good health and CMV-seropositive. Each CDR3 is given with its conserved first and last residue. The D gene is left open where the match is weak. A clone size is listed for some rows: how often the clone was seen (once, few, many), or a class if it is expanded.

d_call: NA
clone_size: NA
v_call: TRBV7-3
j_call: TRBJ2-1
cdr3_aa: CASSRTSPNEQFF
cdr3_nt: TGTGCCAGCAGCCGTACTAGTCCCAATGAGCAGTTCTTC

d_call: NA
clone_size: NA
v_call: TRBV19
j_call: TRBJ1-5
cdr3_aa: CASIEQGHSNQPQHF
cdr3_nt: TGTGCCAGTATTGAACAGGGCCATAGCAATCAGCCCCAGCATTTT

d_call: NA
clone_size: NA
v_call: TRBV19
j_call: TRBJ1-1
cdr3_aa: CASSPAWTESMNTEAFF
cdr3_nt: TGTGCCAGTAGTCCAGCCTGGACAGAAAGCATGAACACTGAAGCTTTCTTT

d_call: NA
clone_size: NA
v_call: TRBV28
j_call: TRBJ1-5
cdr3_aa: CASSLEVSNQPQHF
cdr3_nt: TGTGCCAGCAGTTTAGAGGTTAGCAATCAGCCCCAGCATTTT

d_call: NA
clone_size: NA
v_call: TRBV14
j_call: TRBJ2-6
cdr3_aa: CASSQVGFSGANVLTF
cdr3_nt: TGTGCCAGCAGCCAGGTCGGGTTCTCTGGGGCCAACGTCCTGACTTTC

d_call: NA
clone_size: NA
v_call: TRBV7-2
j_call: TRBJ2-3
cdr3_aa: CASSLDSGADTQYF
cdr3_nt: TGTGCCAGCAGCTTAGATAGCGGAGCAGATACGCAGTATTTT

d_call: TRBD2
clone_size: NA
v_call: TRBV4-3
j_call: TRBJ2-1
cdr3_aa: CASSRIWTSGRYEQFF
cdr3_nt: TGCGCCAGCAGCCGGATCTGGACTAGCGGGAGGTATGAGCAGTTCTTC

d_call: TRBD1
clone_size: NA
v_call: TRBV4-1
j_call: TRBJ2-1
cdr3_aa: CASSLFSRDRGNEQFF
cdr3_nt: TGCGCCAGCAGCCTATTTTCCCGGGACAGGGGCAATGAGCAGTTCTTC

d_call: TRBD1
clone_size: NA
v_call: TRBV5-1
j_call: TRBJ1-4
cdr3_aa: CASSLGQGVTNEKLFF
cdr3_nt: TGCGCCAGCAGCTTGGGCCAGGGGGTAACTAATGAAAAACTGTTTTTT

d_call: NA
clone_size: NA
v_call: TRBV28
j_call: TRBJ1-1
cdr3_aa: CASTSGGNMNTEAFF
cdr3_nt: TGTGCCAGCACCTCGGGGGGTAACATGAACACTGAAGCTTTCTTT

d_call: TRBD1
clone_size: NA
v_call: TRBV18
j_call: TRBJ1-5
cdr3_aa: CASSPTGGNQPQHF
cdr3_nt: TGTGCCAGCTCACCTACAGGGGGCAATCAGCCCCAGCATTTT

d_call: TRBD1
clone_size: NA
v_call: TRBV30
j_call: TRBJ1-2
cdr3_aa: CAWRARQGIWSGNGYTF
cdr3_nt: TGTGCCTGGAGAGCTCGACAGGGTATATGGAGTGGGAATGGCTACACCTTC

d_call: TRBD1
clone_size: NA
v_call: TRBV5-4
j_call: TRBJ2-7
cdr3_aa: CASSSGQGPYEQYF
cdr3_nt: TGTGCCAGCAGCTCGGGACAGGGGCCCTACGAGCAGTACTTC

d_call: TRBD2
clone_size: NA
v_call: TRBV9
j_call: TRBJ2-1
cdr3_aa: CASGPSKAGRSYNEQFF
cdr3_nt: TGTGCCAGCGGACCCTCAAAAGCGGGACGATCCTACAATGAGCAGTTCTTC

d_call: NA
clone_size: NA
v_call: TRBV28
j_call: TRBJ1-2
cdr3_aa: CASSLGSFQGHGYTF
cdr3_nt: TGTGCCAGCAGTTTAGGATCTTTCCAGGGGCATGGCTACACCTTC

d_call: NA
clone_size: NA
v_call: TRBV6-5
j_call: TRBJ1-1
cdr3_aa: CASSSGGRTEAFF
cdr3_nt: TGTGCCAGCAGTTCCGGGGGGCGGACTGAAGCTTTCTTT

d_call: TRBD1
clone_size: few
v_call: TRBV28
j_call: TRBJ1-6
cdr3_aa: CASRDPETGTQNSPLHF
cdr3_nt: TGTGCCAGCAGGGATCCGGAGACAGGGACGCAGAATTCACCCCTCCACTTT

d_call: TRBD2
clone_size: NA
v_call: TRBV6-4
j_call: TRBJ2-1
cdr3_aa: CASRRGAGGEQFF
cdr3_nt: TGTGCCAGCAGGAGGGGTGCGGGAGGGGAGCAGTTCTTC

d_call: NA
clone_size: NA
v_call: TRBV5-1
j_call: TRBJ2-5
cdr3_aa: CASRTLENGWGETQYF
cdr3_nt: TGCGCCAGCAGAACACTAGAGAACGGTTGGGGAGAGACCCAGTACTTC

d_call: TRBD2
clone_size: NA
v_call: TRBV4-1
j_call: TRBJ2-5
cdr3_aa: CASSRLLGTSGQETQYF
cdr3_nt: TGCGCCAGCAGCCGCCTTTTAGGGACTAGCGGACAAGAGACCCAGTACTTC

d_call: NA
clone_size: NA
v_call: TRBV9
j_call: TRBJ2-3
cdr3_aa: CASSKGSGIGTDTQYF
cdr3_nt: TGTGCCAGCAGCAAGGGATCAGGGATCGGCACAGATACGCAGTATTTT

d_call: NA
clone_size: NA
v_call: TRBV25-1
j_call: TRBJ1-3
cdr3_aa: CASSEFRVATIYF
cdr3_nt: TGTGCCAGCAGTGAATTCAGGGTTGCCACCATATATTTT

d_call: NA
clone_size: NA
v_call: TRBV29-1
j_call: TRBJ2-6
cdr3_aa: CSVPTPPGANVLTF
cdr3_nt: TGCAGCGTTCCTACCCCCCCTGGGGCCAACGTCCTGACTTTC

d_call: NA
clone_size: few
v_call: TRBV27
j_call: TRBJ1-1
cdr3_aa: CASSLVRSDNTRNTEAFF
cdr3_nt: TGTGCCAGCAGTTTAGTTAGGAGCGATAACACACGGAACACTGAAGCTTTCTTT

d_call: NA
clone_size: NA
v_call: TRBV19
j_call: TRBJ1-5
cdr3_aa: CASSISGRGGQPQHF
cdr3_nt: TGTGCCAGTAGTATATCCGGCAGGGGCGGCCAGCCCCAGCATTTT

d_call: NA
clone_size: NA
v_call: TRBV14
j_call: TRBJ2-5
cdr3_aa: CASSGGAEETQYF
cdr3_nt: TGTGCCAGCAGCGGGGGGGCGGAAGAGACCCAGTACTTC

d_call: TRBD2
clone_size: NA
v_call: TRBV25-1
j_call: TRBJ2-5
cdr3_aa: CASSGNIAGPQETQYF
cdr3_nt: TGTGCCAGCAGTGGCAACATAGCGGGGCCCCAAGAGACCCAGTACTTC

d_call: TRBD1
clone_size: NA
v_call: TRBV7-9
j_call: TRBJ2-7
cdr3_aa: CASSTGGGDRPYEQYF
cdr3_nt: TGTGCCAGCAGCACAGGGGGCGGCGACCGACCCTACGAGCAGTACTTC

d_call: TRBD2
clone_size: NA
v_call: TRBV5-1
j_call: TRBJ2-1
cdr3_aa: CASSWGSGGFPDEQFF
cdr3_nt: TGCGCCAGCAGCTGGGGAAGCGGGGGGTTCCCGGATGAGCAGTTCTTC

d_call: NA
clone_size: few
v_call: TRBV28
j_call: TRBJ1-2
cdr3_aa: CASSLRGLGKSYTF
cdr3_nt: TGTGCCAGCAGTCTCAGGGGTTTGGGGAAAAGCTACACCTTC

d_call: TRBD2
clone_size: NA
v_call: TRBV10-3
j_call: TRBJ2-3
cdr3_aa: CAVSTSGRLSTDTQYF
cdr3_nt: TGTGCCGTCTCCACTAGCGGGAGGTTAAGCACAGATACGCAGTATTTT

d_call: NA
clone_size: NA
v_call: TRBV7-2
j_call: TRBJ2-2
cdr3_aa: CASSYQTGGGGELFF
cdr3_nt: TGTGCCAGCAGCTATCAAACAGGGGGGGGCGGGGAGCTGTTTTTT

d_call: NA
clone_size: NA
v_call: TRBV28
j_call: TRBJ2-3
cdr3_aa: CASSSIGPHSASTDTQYF
cdr3_nt: TGTGCCAGCAGCTCTATCGGCCCCCACAGTGCTAGCACAGATACGCAGTATTTT

d_call: NA
clone_size: NA
v_call: TRBV29-1
j_call: TRBJ2-1
cdr3_aa: CSVNRVDNEQFF
cdr3_nt: TGCAGCGTTAACCGGGTGGACAATGAGCAGTTCTTC

d_call: TRBD1
clone_size: NA
v_call: TRBV2
j_call: TRBJ2-7
cdr3_aa: CASGTGGYEQYF
cdr3_nt: TGTGCCAGTGGGACAGGGGGGTACGAGCAGTACTTC

d_call: NA
clone_size: few
v_call: TRBV30
j_call: TRBJ1-3
cdr3_aa: CAWSRGSSSGNTIYF
cdr3_nt: TGTGCCTGGAGTAGGGGCAGCAGCTCTGGAAACACCATATATTTT

d_call: TRBD1
clone_size: NA
v_call: TRBV4-1
j_call: TRBJ1-1
cdr3_aa: CASSQTTGEHTEAFF
cdr3_nt: TGCGCCAGCAGCCAAACGACAGGGGAGCACACTGAAGCTTTCTTT

d_call: TRBD2
clone_size: NA
v_call: TRBV7-2
j_call: TRBJ2-1
cdr3_aa: CASSLVAGGYNEQFF
cdr3_nt: TGTGCCAGCAGCTTAGTAGCGGGAGGGTACAATGAGCAGTTCTTC

d_call: NA
clone_size: once
v_call: TRBV21-1
j_call: TRBJ2-1
cdr3_aa: CAGWLGGYNEQFF
cdr3_nt: TGTGCCGGTTGGTTGGGCGGGTACAATGAGCAGTTCTTC

d_call: TRBD1
clone_size: NA
v_call: TRBV27
j_call: TRBJ2-3
cdr3_aa: CASSHRGQVYGTDTQYF
cdr3_nt: TGTGCCAGCAGTCATAGAGGACAGGTTTATGGCACAGATACGCAGTATTTT

d_call: NA
clone_size: few
v_call: TRBV19
j_call: TRBJ2-1
cdr3_aa: CASSIEGRRGDTNNEQFF
cdr3_nt: TGTGCCAGTAGTATAGAAGGGCGCAGGGGTGATACAAACAATGAGCAGTTCTTC

d_call: TRBD1
clone_size: NA
v_call: TRBV9
j_call: TRBJ2-7
cdr3_aa: CASSVGRTGGSYEQYF
cdr3_nt: TGTGCCAGCAGCGTAGGGAGAACAGGGGGATCCTACGAGCAGTACTTC

d_call: NA
clone_size: NA
v_call: TRBV27
j_call: TRBJ1-2
cdr3_aa: CASSLKGGGNYGYTF
cdr3_nt: TGTGCCAGCAGTTTAAAGGGGGGGGGTAACTATGGCTACACCTTC

d_call: TRBD2
clone_size: NA
v_call: TRBV2
j_call: TRBJ2-1
cdr3_aa: CASSLGLGGSYNEQFF
cdr3_nt: TGTGCCAGCAGCCTGGGACTAGGGGGCTCCTACAATGAGCAGTTCTTC

d_call: NA
clone_size: NA
v_call: TRBV28
j_call: TRBJ1-5
cdr3_aa: CASRQGGNQPQHF
cdr3_nt: TGTGCCAGCAGACAGGGTGGCAATCAGCCCCAGCATTTT

d_call: TRBD1
clone_size: NA
v_call: TRBV2
j_call: TRBJ1-1
cdr3_aa: CASSYRGNTEAFF
cdr3_nt: TGTGCCAGCAGTTACAGGGGTAACACTGAAGCTTTCTTT

d_call: NA
clone_size: NA
v_call: TRBV6-8
j_call: TRBJ1-4
cdr3_aa: CASSPGWGGATNEKLFF
cdr3_nt: TGTGCCAGCAGCCCAGGCTGGGGGGGAGCAACTAATGAAAAACTGTTTTTT

d_call: NA
clone_size: NA
v_call: TRBV19
j_call: TRBJ1-1
cdr3_aa: CASTPNGLTEAFF
cdr3_nt: TGTGCCAGTACCCCCAATGGACTAACTGAAGCTTTCTTT

d_call: NA
clone_size: NA
v_call: TRBV7-3
j_call: TRBJ2-1
cdr3_aa: CASSPGDNEQFF
cdr3_nt: TGTGCCAGCAGCCCAGGGGACAATGAGCAGTTCTTC

d_call: NA
clone_size: NA
v_call: TRBV7-9
j_call: TRBJ1-5
cdr3_aa: CASSLGGGNQPQHF
cdr3_nt: TGTGCCAGCAGCCTGGGGGGGGGCAATCAGCCCCAGCATTTT

d_call: NA
clone_size: few
v_call: TRBV6-5
j_call: TRBJ1-2
cdr3_aa: CASRGAGLVGYTF
cdr3_nt: TGTGCCAGCAGAGGGGCAGGGTTGGTAGGCTACACCTTC

d_call: TRBD1
clone_size: NA
v_call: TRBV6-5
j_call: TRBJ2-1
cdr3_aa: CASSYSTGGLYNEQFF
cdr3_nt: TGTGCCAGCAGTTACTCGACAGGGGGCCTCTACAATGAGCAGTTCTTC

d_call: NA
clone_size: NA
v_call: TRBV12-2
j_call: TRBJ2-3
cdr3_aa: CASRRRPTGPGGTDTQYF
cdr3_nt: TGTGCAAGTCGCCGCAGACCCACCGGGCCCGGGGGCACAGATACGCAGTATTTT

d_call: TRBD1
clone_size: NA
v_call: TRBV7-9
j_call: TRBJ2-1
cdr3_aa: CASSSTGTGTSYNEQFF
cdr3_nt: TGTGCCAGCAGCTCGACCGGGACAGGGACGTCCTACAATGAGCAGTTCTTC